Listed below are T cell receptor beta chains from one sample, sequenced in a study of breast tumors, draining lymph nodes, adjacent tissues. Using its own MiXCR run on the multiplex PCR reads, TCRdb lists one record per CDR3 protein. Of 200,000 to 300,000 distinct CDR3 sequences in the sample, about 30% were seen once. The specimen was axillary lymph node tissue. The receptors here all came from a female donor with breast cancer. Some clones in this sample may be carry-over from other donors' samples. The CDR3 runs from the conserved cysteine through the conserved F or W. Each record gives: J gene, clone size, D gene, V gene, CDR3 protein, CDR3 DNA. The D gene is left open where the match is weak. Expanded clones get a size class; other rows say once, few or many, or leave the size out.

TRBJ2-3 NA NA TRBV27 CASSFSYTDTQYF TGTGCCAGCAGTTTTAGCTACACAGATACGCAGTATTTT
TRBJ1-5 many NA TRBV20-1 CSAKRTPLGNQPQHF TGCAGTGCAAAACGGACACCTTTGGGCAATCAGCCCCAGCATTTT
TRBJ2-3 many NA TRBV5-1 CASSSVGVDTQYF TGCGCCAGCAGCTCCGTTGGTGTAGATACGCAGTATTTT
TRBJ2-2 many TRBD2 TRBV9 CASSLSGRESTGELFF TGTGCCAGCAGCCTAAGCGGGAGGGAATCCACCGGGGAGCTGTTTTTT
TRBJ2-3 many NA TRBV7-6 CASSLAGWGLGTDTQYF TGTGCCAGCAGCTTGGCGGGATGGGGGCTTGGTACAGATACGCAGTATTTT
TRBJ2-5 NA TRBD1 TRBV6-1 CASTQGVFETQYF TGTGCCAGCACCCAGGGGGTATTTGAGACCCAGTACTTC
TRBJ2-7 many TRBD1 TRBV20-1 CSASFGTGGLEQYF TGCAGTGCTAGTTTTGGGACAGGGGGCCTCGAGCAGTACTTC
TRBJ2-4 NA NA TRBV4-1 CASSQDRNGVIAKDIQYF TGTGCCAGCAGCCAAGATAGGAACGGGGTGATAGCCAAAGACATTCAGTACTTC
TRBJ2-5 many TRBD1 TRBV10-1 CASSESGTGRQETQYF TGCGCCAGCAGTGAGTCAGGGACAGGGCGGCAAGAGACCCAGTACTTC
TRBJ2-1 many NA TRBV15 CATSRGGGLSYNEQFF TGTGCCACCAGCAGAGGAGGCGGGCTATCCTACAATGAGCAGTTCTTC
TRBJ2-5 few NA TRBV5-1 CASSLQPGHDRETQYF TGCGCCAGCAGCTTACAGCCGGGACACGACCGGGAGACCCAGTACTTC
TRBJ2-2 many NA TRBV7-2 CASSFGQTNTGELFF TGTGCCAGCAGCTTTGGTCAGACAAACACCGGGGAGCTGTTTTTT
TRBJ1-1 NA NA TRBV14 CASSKTADTEAFF TGTGCCAGCAGCAAAACAGCGGACACTGAAGCTTTCTTT